The 10 T cell receptor beta chains below all came from one sample that was sequenced in a study of metastatic and nonmetastatic thyroid tumors. Before thyroid surgery, none of the patients had received any treatment. TCRdb re-called the PCR reads with MiXCR. The table records roughly 64,000 clones, roughly 4% of them present only once. Sequences were obtained from blood. The receptor set was obtained from a female donor with papillary thyroid cancer or a benign thyroid nodule (not recorded which). Some clones in this sample may be carry-over from other donors' samples.

This clone was detected many times. This may be a read error: a much more frequent sequence differs by one nucleotide. The chain joins TRBV2 to TRBJ1-5; 9 nucleotides match TRBD1. From germline, CDR1 is SNHLY and CDR2 FYNNEI. The CDR3 is 17 amino acids. CDR3 coding DNA: TGTGCCGGCAGGAGGGGACAGGGCTCTGGTAGCAATCAGCCCCAGCATTTT. Encoded protein: CAGRRGQGSGSNQPQHF. Full variable domain (remainder filled in from reference TRBV2 and TRBJ1-5): EPEVTQTPSHQVTQMGQEVILRCVPISNHLYFYWYRQILGQKVEFLVSFYNNEISEKSEIFDDQFSVERPDGSNFTLKIRSTKLEDSAMYFCAGRRGQGSGSNQPQHFGDGTRLSIL.

There are many counts of this clone. This specimen includes other DNA sequences encoding the same CDR3. The V and J genes are TRBV3-1 and TRBJ2-3, with 12 bases matching TRBD2. The CDR3 extends over 16 amino acids. The germline V gene has CDR1 LGHDT and CDR2 YNNKEL (reference sequence). Trimming removed 4 bases from V and 2 bases from J; junction bases left unmatched: 4. CDR3 DNA sequence: TGTGCCAGCAGCCTAACTAGCGGGAGGCACACAGATACGCAGTATTTT. As protein: CASSLTSGRHTDTQYF.

V and J are TRBV28 and TRBJ1-6, with D perhaps matching TRBD1 (5 bases). V shed 6 bases and J shed 13 bases, with 10 bases lying between them. The germline V gene has CDR1 MDHEN and CDR2 SYDVKM. This CDR3 is 11 amino acids long. This CDR3 is CASSPGLPLHF. Here the CDR3 DNA reads TGTGCCAGCAGCCCGGGGCTCCCCCTCCACTTT.

This clone came up a few times. The rearrangement links TRBV3-1 to TRBJ2-2; D call uncertain. V was clipped by 4 bases and J by 2 bases, with 8 bases between them. This CDR3 has 14 residues. Germline V gene lookup returns CDR1 LGHDT and CDR2 YNNKEL (reference sequence). CDR3 amino acids: CASSRRANTGELFF. CDR3 bases: TGTGCCAGCAGCCGACGGGCCAACACCGGGGAGCTGTTTTTT. Supplemented by reference TRBV3-1 and TRBJ2-2, the full variable domain reads DTAVSQTPKYLVTQMGNDKSIKCEQNLGHDTMYWYKQDSKKFLKIMFSYNNKELIINETVPNRFSPKSPDKAHLNLHINSLELGDSAVYFCASSRRANTGELFFGEGSRLTVL.

The sample holds many counts of this clone. In DNA form, the CDR3 reads TGTGCCAGCGTTATTAGCTCCTATAATTCACCCCTCCACTTT. Protein sequence: CASVISSYNSPLHF. This chain connects TRBV6-1 to TRBJ1-6; D gene ambiguous. The V gene's germline CDR1 is MNHNS and CDR2 SASEGT. The CDR3 consists of 14 residues. V was cut by 8 bases and J by 0 bases, with 8 bases left in between.

This clone was counted at least ten times. The genes are TRBV7-8 and TRBJ1-6; D ambiguous. The CDR3 covers 15 residues. The V gene's germline CDR1 is SGHVS and CDR2 FQNEAQ. V was cut by 5 bases and J by 7 bases, with 15 bases left in between. The CDR3 coding sequence is TGTGCCAGCAGCCCGGAGTGGGCCGGGAATTCACCCCTCCACTTT. Translation: CASSPEWAGNSPLHF.

This clone was observed many times. The chain uses TRBV15 and TRBJ2-1; 11 positions match TRBD2. Germline lookup yields CDR1 LNHNV and CDR2 YYDKDF (reference sequence). This CDR3 is 15 amino acids long. After removal of 5 bases from V and 3 bases from J, the junction contained 3 bases not matched to a gene. In nucleotides, the CDR3 is TGTGCCACCAGCCGAGGGACTAGCGGCTACAATGAGCAGTTCTTC. It translates to CATSRGTSGYNEQFF.

A few counts support this clone. V and J are TRBV7-9 and TRBJ2-7; D may correspond to TRBD1 or TRBD2 (5 bases each). Germline values: CDR1 SEHNR, CDR2 FQNEAQ (reference sequence). V was shortened by 1 base and J by 5 bases, with 9 bases between the two germline ends. The CDR3 has 13 amino acids. The CDR3 sequence: CASSLGEGNEQYF. For the CDR3, the DNA is TGTGCCAGCAGCTTAGGTGAGGGGAACGAGCAGTACTTC.

The V gene is TRBV27, the J gene TRBJ1-6; TRBD1 matches at 11 bases. Germline CDR1 MNHEY, CDR2 SMNVEV (reference sequence). The V segment lost 4 bases and the J segment 6 bases; nucleotides outside the gene matches: 8. The length of the CDR3 is 17 residues. The CDR3 spells CASSSSGQGARNSPLHF. The CDR3 DNA follows: TGTGCCAGCAGTTCCTCCGGACAGGGGGCGCGTAATTCACCCCTCCACTTT.

This clone was seen repeatedly, ten times or more. The chain employs TRBV6-4 and TRBJ2-3; TRBD2 aligns across 10 bases. In germline, CDR1 is MRHNA, CDR2 SNTAGT. The CDR3 runs 16 residues. The trim removed 0 bases at V and 1 base at J, leaving 1 base unmatched. CDR3 region: CASSDSGTSGTDTQYF. CDR3 DNA: TGTGCCAGCAGTGACTCCGGGACTAGCGGCACAGATACGCAGTATTTT.